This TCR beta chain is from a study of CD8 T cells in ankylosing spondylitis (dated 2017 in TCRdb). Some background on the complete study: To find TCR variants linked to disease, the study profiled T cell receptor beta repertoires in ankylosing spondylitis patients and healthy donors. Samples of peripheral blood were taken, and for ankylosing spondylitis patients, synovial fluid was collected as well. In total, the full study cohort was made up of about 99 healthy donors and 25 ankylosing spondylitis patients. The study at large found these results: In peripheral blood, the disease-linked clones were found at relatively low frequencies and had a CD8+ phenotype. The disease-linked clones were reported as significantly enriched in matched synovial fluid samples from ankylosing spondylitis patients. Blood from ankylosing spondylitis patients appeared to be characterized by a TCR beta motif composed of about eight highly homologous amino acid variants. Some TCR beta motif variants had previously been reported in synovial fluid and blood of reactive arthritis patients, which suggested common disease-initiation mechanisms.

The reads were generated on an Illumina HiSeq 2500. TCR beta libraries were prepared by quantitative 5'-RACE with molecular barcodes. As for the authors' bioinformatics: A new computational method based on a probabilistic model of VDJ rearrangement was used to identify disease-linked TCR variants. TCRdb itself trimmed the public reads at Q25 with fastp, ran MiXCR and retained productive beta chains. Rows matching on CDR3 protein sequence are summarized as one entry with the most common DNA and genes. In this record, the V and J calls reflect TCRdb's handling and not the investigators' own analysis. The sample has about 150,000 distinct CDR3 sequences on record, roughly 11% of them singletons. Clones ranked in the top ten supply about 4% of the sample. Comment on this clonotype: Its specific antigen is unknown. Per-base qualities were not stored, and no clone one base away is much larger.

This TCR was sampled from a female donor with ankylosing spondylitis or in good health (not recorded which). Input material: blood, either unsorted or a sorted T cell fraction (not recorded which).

The CDR3 reads CASSLVRTRRKSYNEQFF. The DNA reads as follows: TGTGCCAGCAGCTTAGTGAGGACGCGACGGAAGTCCTACAATGAGCAGTTCTTC. The chain uses TRBV11-2 and TRBJ2-1; the D gene assignment is ambiguous. V drops 1 base and J drops 1 base, leaving 17 bases in between. Taken from the germline V gene, the CDR1 and CDR2 loops are SGHAT and FQNNGV. Including the terminal cysteine and phenylalanine, the CDR3 comprises 18 residues. The only DNA kept is the CDR3, 54 bases in frame from the first base.